Reported below is one T cell receptor beta chain. Its antigen is unknown. The data originate from a study of neoadjuvant anti-PD-1 for oral cavity cancer. Study results and limitations: Only three patients per response group were TCR-analyzed; validation needed.

The ends were cut back, 4 bases at V and 5 bases at J, with 14 bases in the middle. Germline assignment: CDR1 WSHSY and CDR2 SAAADI. CDR3 length: 14 amino acids. Sequencing was performed with immunoSEQ multiplex PCR; in TCRdb, only in-frame clones are kept and a portion is missing. The sample has about 16,000 clones; roughly 70% are singletons. Patients were newly diagnosed with stage II-IVA oral cavity squamous cell carcinoma without prior systemic or radiation treatment. The patients had HPV-negative, locally advanced oral cavity squamous cell carcinoma. The sequenced sample was PBMCs, obtained before nivolumab (anti-PD-1) treatment. This receptor was obtained from a person aged 35 to 85 with oral cavity squamous cell carcinoma. V is TRBV10-2 and J is TRBJ1-1, with D unclear. The CDR3 DNA reads as TGCGCCAGCAGTGTTTGGGGAGTGGGGACTGAAGCTTTCTTT. Encoded protein: CASSVWGVGTEAFF.